What follows are 4 T cell receptor beta chains derived from one specimen sequenced in a study of post-analysis software for immune sequencing data. General study points: Among roughly 5 TRBV segments more frequent in patients than controls were TRBV5-6, TRBV5-1 and TRBV20-1.

These TCRs are of unknown antigen specificity. cDNA libraries of TCR beta carried unique molecular identifiers. TCRdb reanalysed the PCR reads using MiXCR and keeps one entry per CDR3 protein. This repertoire shows fewer than 700,000 distinct CDR3 sequences, about 40% found once; its top ten account for 1.5% to 2%. Sequencing was carried out using blood. The receptors here all came from a girl aged 10-17 years with multiple sclerosis.

This chain connects TRBV6-5 to TRBJ2-1; 10 positions match TRBD2. The V gene's germline CDR1 is MNHEY and CDR2 SVGAGI. J was trimmed by 4 bases and V by 7 bases; bases with no gene match: 4. This CDR3 has 14 residues. The CDR3 is CASTRLAGYNEQFF. CDR3 bases: TGTGCCAGCACCAGACTAGCGGGTTACAATGAGCAGTTCTTC.

The genes are TRBV9 and TRBJ2-7; D tentatively fits TRBD1 or TRBD2 (5 bases each). The length of the CDR3 is 15 residues. V lost 4 bases, J lost 2 bases, and 16 bases lay in between. CDR1 SGDLS and CDR2 YYNGEE come from the germline V gene. The CDR3 sequence is CASSPGERTTYEQYF. CDR3 nucleotides: TGTGCCAGCAGCCCCGGGGAACGGACAACCTACGAGCAGTACTTC.

This chain joins TRBV7-9 and TRBJ2-5, with a tentative D call TRBD2 (5 bases). The CDR3 has 13 residues. The V and J ends lost 5 bases and 11 bases respectively, with 18 bases between them. Per germline, CDR1 SEHNR and CDR2 FQNEAQ (reference sequence). The CDR3 reads CASSRGSEEGQYF. The CDR3 coding sequence is TGTGCCAGCAGCCGTGGGAGCGAAGAAGGGCAGTACTTC.

The gene calls are TRBV4-1 and TRBJ2-1; TRBD1 agrees at 7 bases. Trimming at V came to 1 base and at J to 3 bases, leaving 3 bases not matched to a gene. CDR1 is MGHRA, CDR2 YSYEKL, per germline. The CDR3 contains 15 residues. The CDR3 DNA reads TGCGCCAGCAGCCAAGCGGGACAGAGCTACAATGAGCAGTTCTTC. Translating it yields CASSQAGQSYNEQFF.